The sequence of this TCR beta chain was determined in a study of early T cells in non-severe SARS-CoV-2 infection. Findings and limits, study-wide: Missing private and CD4 specificities, VDJdb matching favored anti-spike CD8 responses.

CDR3 size: 14 residues. Germline-derived CDR1 and CDR2 are MNHEY and SVGAGI. V lost 2 bases and J lost 5, with 12 bases in between. The TCR library protocol was used to attach unique molecular identifiers. These identifiers were attached to individual cDNA molecules. One entry per CDR3 protein, called by TCRdb with MiXCR from the 5' RACE reads. The table has 50,000 to 60,000 distinct CDR3 sequences, about 8% seen once. This clonotype came up a few times. What it binds is not known. The specimen sequenced was whole blood. The origin of this receptor is an adult who was a healthcare worker with PCR-confirmed SARS-CoV-2 infection or an uninfected control (not recorded which). This chain links TRBV6-5 with TRBJ1-1; D gene ambiguous. In DNA form, the CDR3 reads TGTGCCAGCAGTTACGGGATTAGAGGTACTGAAGCTTTCTTT. Translation: CASSYGIRGTEAFF.